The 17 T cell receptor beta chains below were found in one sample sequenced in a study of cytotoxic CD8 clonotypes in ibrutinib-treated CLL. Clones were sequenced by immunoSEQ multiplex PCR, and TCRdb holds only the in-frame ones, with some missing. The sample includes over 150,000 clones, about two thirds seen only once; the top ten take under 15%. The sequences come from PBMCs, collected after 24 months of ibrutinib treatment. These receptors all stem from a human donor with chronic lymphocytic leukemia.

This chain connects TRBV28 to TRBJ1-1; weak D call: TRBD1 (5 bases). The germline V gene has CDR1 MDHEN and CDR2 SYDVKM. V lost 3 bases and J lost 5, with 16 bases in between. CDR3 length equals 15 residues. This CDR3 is CASSFGAGSWTEAFF. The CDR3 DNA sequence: TGTGCCAGCAGTTTTGGGGCGGGAAGTTGGACTGAAGCTTTCTTT.

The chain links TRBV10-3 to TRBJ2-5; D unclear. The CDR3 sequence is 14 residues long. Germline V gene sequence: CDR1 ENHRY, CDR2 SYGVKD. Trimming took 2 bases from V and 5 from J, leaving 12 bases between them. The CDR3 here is CAISETQARETQYF. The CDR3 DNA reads TGTGCCATCAGTGAGACCCAAGCGAGGGAGACCCAGTACTTC.

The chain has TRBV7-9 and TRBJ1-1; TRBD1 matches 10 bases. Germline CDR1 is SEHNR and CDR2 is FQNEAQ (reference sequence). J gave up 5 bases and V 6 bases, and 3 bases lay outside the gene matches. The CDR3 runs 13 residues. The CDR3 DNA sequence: TGTGCCAGCAGACGACAGGGGGCGACTGAAGCTTTCTTT. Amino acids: CASRRQGATEAFF.

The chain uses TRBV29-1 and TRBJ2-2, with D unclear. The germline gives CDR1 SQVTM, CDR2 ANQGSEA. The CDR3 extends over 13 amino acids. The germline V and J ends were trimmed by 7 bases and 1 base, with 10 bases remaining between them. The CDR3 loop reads CSAHWQNTGELFF. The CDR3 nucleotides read TGCAGCGCCCACTGGCAGAACACCGGGGAGCTGTTTTTT.

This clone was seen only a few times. The CDR3 nucleotides read TGTGCCAGCAGTTACGTCAGGGTTAACACCGGGGAGCTGTTTTTT. Its protein is CASSYVRVNTGELFF. This rearrangement joins TRBV6-5 to TRBJ2-2, with a possible D match to TRBD1 (5 bases). Trimming left V 2 bases short and J 2 bases short, with 9 bases between. Per germline, CDR1 MNHEY and CDR2 SVGAGI. This CDR3 spans 15 amino acids.

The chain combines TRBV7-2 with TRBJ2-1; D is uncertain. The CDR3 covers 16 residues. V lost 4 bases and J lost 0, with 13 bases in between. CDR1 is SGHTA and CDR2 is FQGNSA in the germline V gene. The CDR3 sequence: CASSSDDSPSYNEQFF. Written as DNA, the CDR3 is TGTGCCAGCAGCTCAGACGACTCCCCCTCCTACAATGAGCAGTTCTTC.

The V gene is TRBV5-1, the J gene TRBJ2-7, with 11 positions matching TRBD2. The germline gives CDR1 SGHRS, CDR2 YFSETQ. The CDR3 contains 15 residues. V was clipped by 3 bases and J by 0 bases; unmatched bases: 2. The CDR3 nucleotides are TGCGCCAGCAGCTGGGGACTAGCGGACTCCTACGAGCAGTACTTC. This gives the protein CASSWGLADSYEQYF. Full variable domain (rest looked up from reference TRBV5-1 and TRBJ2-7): KAGVTQTPRYLIKTRGQQVTLSCSPISGHRSVSWYQQTPGQGLQFLFEYFSETQRNKGNFPGRFSGRQFSNSRSEMNVSTLELGDSALYLCASSWGLADSYEQYFGPGTRLTVT.

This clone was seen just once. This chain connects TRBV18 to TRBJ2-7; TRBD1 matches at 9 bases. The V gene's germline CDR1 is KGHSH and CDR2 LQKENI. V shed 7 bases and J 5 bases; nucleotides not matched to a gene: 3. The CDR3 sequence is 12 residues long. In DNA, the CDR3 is TGTGCCAGCTTAAGACAGGGGGACGAGCAGTACTTC. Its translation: CASLRQGDEQYF.

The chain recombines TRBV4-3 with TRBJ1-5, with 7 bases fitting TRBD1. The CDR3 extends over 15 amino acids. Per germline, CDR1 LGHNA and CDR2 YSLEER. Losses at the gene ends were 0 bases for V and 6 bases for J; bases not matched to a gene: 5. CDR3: CASSQDRGSGQPQHF. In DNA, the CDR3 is TGCGCCAGCAGCCAAGACAGGGGGTCCGGTCAGCCCCAGCATTTT.

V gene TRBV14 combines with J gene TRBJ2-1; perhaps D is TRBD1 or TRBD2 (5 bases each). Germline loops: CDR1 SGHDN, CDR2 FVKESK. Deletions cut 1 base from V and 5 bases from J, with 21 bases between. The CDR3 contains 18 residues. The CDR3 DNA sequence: TGTGCCAGCAGCCAAGGAGGTTCCAGGGAGAGTTTCAACAATGAGCAGTTCTTC. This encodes CASSQGGSRESFNNEQFF. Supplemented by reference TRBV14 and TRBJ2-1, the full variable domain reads EAGVTQFPSHSVIEKGQTVTLRCDPISGHDNLYWYRRVMGKEIKFLLHFVKESKQDESGMPNNRFLAERTGGTYSTLKVQPAELEDSGVYFCASSQGGSRESFNNEQFFGPGTRLTVL.

This CDR3 is CASSPGHLRNYEQYF. The CDR3 coding sequence is TGTGCCAGCAGCCCGGGACACCTACGGAATTACGAGCAGTACTTC. The rearrangement links TRBV28 to TRBJ2-7, with D tentatively TRBD1 (6 bases). CDR1 MDHEN and CDR2 SYDVKM come from the germline V gene. CDR3 length: 15 amino acids. Trimming left V 6 bases short and J 4 bases short, with 19 bases between.

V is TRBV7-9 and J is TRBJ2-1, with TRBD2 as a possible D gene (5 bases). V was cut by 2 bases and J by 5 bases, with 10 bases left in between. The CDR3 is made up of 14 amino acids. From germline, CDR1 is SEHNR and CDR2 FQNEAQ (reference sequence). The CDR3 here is CASSLRSSDNEQFF. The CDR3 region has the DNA TGTGCCAGCAGCTTAAGGAGTAGCGACAATGAGCAGTTCTTC.

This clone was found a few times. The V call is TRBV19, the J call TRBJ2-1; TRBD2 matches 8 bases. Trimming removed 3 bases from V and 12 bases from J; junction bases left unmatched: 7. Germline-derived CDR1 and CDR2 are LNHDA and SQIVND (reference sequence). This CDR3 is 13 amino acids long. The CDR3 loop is CASSIQRRGVQFF. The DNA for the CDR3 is TGTGCCAGTAGTATCCAGCGGCGGGGGGTGCAGTTCTTC. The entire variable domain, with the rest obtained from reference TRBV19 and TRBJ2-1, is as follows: DGGITQSPKYLFRKEGQNVTLSCEQNLNHDAMYWYRQDPGQGLRLIYYSQIVNDFQKGDIAEGYSVSREKKESFPLTVTSAQKNPTAFYLCASSIQRRGVQFFGPGTRLTVL.

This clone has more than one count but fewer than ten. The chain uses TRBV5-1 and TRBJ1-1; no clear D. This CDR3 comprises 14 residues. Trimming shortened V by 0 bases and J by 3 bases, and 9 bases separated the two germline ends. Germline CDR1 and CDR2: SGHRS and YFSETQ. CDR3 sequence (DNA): TGCGCCAGCAGCTTGGAATTACGTGACACTGAAGCTTTCTTT. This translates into CASSLELRDTEAFF. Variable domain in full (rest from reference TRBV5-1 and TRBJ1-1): KAGVTQTPRYLIKTRGQQVTLSCSPISGHRSVSWYQQTPGQGLQFLFEYFSETQRNKGNFPGRFSGRQFSNSRSEMNVSTLELGDSALYLCASSLELRDTEAFFGQGTRLTVV.

The CDR3 reads CASSLFPRLAGGSYEQYF. DNA of the CDR3: TGTGCCAGCAGTTTATTCCCCCGACTAGCGGGAGGGTCCTACGAGCAGTACTTC. The V call is TRBV27, the J call TRBJ2-7, with 14 positions matching TRBD2. This CDR3 has 18 amino acids. Per the germline V gene, CDR1 is MNHEY and CDR2 is SMNVEV (reference sequence). Losses at the gene ends were 1 base for V and 1 base for J; bases not matched to a gene: 6.

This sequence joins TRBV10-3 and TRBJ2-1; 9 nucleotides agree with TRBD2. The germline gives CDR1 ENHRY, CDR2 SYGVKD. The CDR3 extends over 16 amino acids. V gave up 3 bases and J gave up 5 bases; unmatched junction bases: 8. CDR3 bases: TGTGCCATCAGTGATCTTCGGACTAGCGAACACAATGAGCAGTTCTTC. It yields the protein CAISDLRTSEHNEQFF.

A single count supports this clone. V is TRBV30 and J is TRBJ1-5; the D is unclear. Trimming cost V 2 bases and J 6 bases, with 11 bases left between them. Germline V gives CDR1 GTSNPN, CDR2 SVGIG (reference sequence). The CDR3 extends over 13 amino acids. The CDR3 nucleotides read TGTGCCTGGAGTCCTGACGATGGTCAGCCCCAGCATTTT. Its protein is CAWSPDDGQPQHF.